One sample yielded the 5 T cell receptor beta chains listed below, sequenced in a study of beta chain features in type 1 diabetes. General study results and limits: There was a moderate but significant shortening of TCRB CDR3s in all four CD4+ subsets of Type 1 diabetes patients.

Expressed TCRB transcripts were sequenced because the isolated RNA had all been reverse transcribed beforehand. Some clones are missing from TCRdb's copy, which holds only in-frame ones; the method was immunoSEQ multiplex PCR. The sample includes more than 100,000 clones, 9% of them seen just once. What these receptors recognize is not known. Input material: central memory CD4+ T cells from blood. The receptors originated from a man younger than 45 with type 1 diabetes.

There are a few counts of this clone. Here the CDR3 DNA reads TGTGCCAGCAGACGAATTAAAGACTCAAATTCACCCCTCCACTTT. It codes for CASRRIKDSNSPLHF. The chain employs TRBV7-9 and TRBJ1-6; no clear D. This CDR3 region has 15 residues. CDR1 and CDR2 (germline): SEHNR, FQNEAQ (reference sequence). V was shortened by 6 bases and J by 7 bases, with 16 bases between the two germline ends.

This clone has only a few counts. The genes are TRBV14 and TRBJ1-6; 8 bases fit TRBD1. Trimming took 1 base from V and 10 from J; bases not matched to a gene: 6. The CDR3 runs 15 residues. Per germline, CDR1 SGHDN and CDR2 FVKESK. CDR3 residues: CASSQAGGYGSPLHF. CDR3 nucleotide sequence: TGTGCCAGCAGCCAAGCAGGGGGCTACGGATCACCCCTCCACTTT.

The chain combines TRBV2 with TRBJ2-7; D gene uncertain. CDR1 is SNHLY, CDR2 FYNNEI, per germline. The length of the CDR3 is 12 residues. With 10 bases removed from V and 2 bases from J, the gap between germline ends came to 12 bases. CDR3 amino acids: CAIDTDPYEQYF. The CDR3 coding sequence is TGTGCCATCGACACTGACCCCTACGAGCAGTACTTC.

Only a few counts were recorded for this clone. The rearrangement uses TRBV14 and TRBJ1-6; tentative D call: TRBD1 (6 bases). Germline assignment: CDR1 SGHDN and CDR2 FVKESK. The CDR3 has 16 residues. Trimming cost V 0 bases and J 2 bases, with 8 bases left between them. CDR3 loop: CASSQEGGTYNSPLHF. Written as DNA, the CDR3 is TGTGCCAGCAGCCAAGAAGGGGGAACCTATAATTCACCCCTCCACTTT.

V gene TRBV4-2 combines with J gene TRBJ2-7; tentatively, D is TRBD2 (6 bases). V gave up 4 bases and J gave up 6 bases, with 16 bases separating them. The CDR3 totals 14 residues. Germline V lookup: CDR1 LGHNA, CDR2 YNFKEQ. Here the CDR3 reads CASSLRTGGPEQYF. The CDR3 DNA sequence: TGTGCCAGCAGCCTACGAACAGGAGGGCCCGAGCAGTACTTC.